These T cell receptor beta chains were read from a single sample in a study of early T cells in non-severe SARS-CoV-2 infection. TCRdb redid the calling of the 5' RACE reads with MiXCR, one entry per CDR3 protein. The sample lists about 71,000 distinct CDR3 sequences, around an eighth occurring once. Sequencing used whole blood, obtained at baseline. Receptor source: an adult who was a healthcare worker with PCR-confirmed SARS-CoV-2 infection or an uninfected control (not recorded which). The CDR3 runs from the conserved cysteine through the conserved F or W. The D gene is left open where the match is weak. Clone size is stated in some rows and not others, as once, few, many or a class when expanded.

j_call d_call v_call clone_size cdr3_nt cdr3_aa
TRBJ1-2 NA TRBV7-9 NA TGTGCCAGCAGCTTATCCGGGGGCGAAGCTAACTATGGCTACACCTTC CASSLSGGEANYGYTF
TRBJ1-1 NA TRBV5-4 NA TGTGCCAGCAGCTTGGCCGGGGGGAGGACTGAAGCTTTCTTT CASSLAGGRTEAFF
TRBJ2-3 NA TRBV28 NA TGTGCCAGCCTCGTCGGAGGGGACGGAACTATAGATACGCAGTATTTT CASLVGGDGTIDTQYF
TRBJ1-1 NA TRBV6-6 many TGTGCCAGCAGTTACCTGTGGGACACTGAAGCTTTCTTT CASSYLWDTEAFF
TRBJ1-1 NA TRBV5-5 NA TGTGCCAGCAGCTTCAGGAGTACTGAAGCTTTCTTT CASSFRSTEAFF
TRBJ2-3 NA TRBV2 NA TGTGCCAGCAGTCGGGAAGGGGCAGATACGCAGTATTTT CASSREGADTQYF
TRBJ1-1 TRBD1 TRBV28 many TGTGCCAGCAGTTTCCCCTACGGACAGGCCACCGAGGCTTTCTTT CASSFPYGQATEAFF
TRBJ2-1 NA TRBV12-3/TRBV12-4 NA TGTGCCAGCAGTCCGGGGGCCGGCTCCTACAATGAGCAGTTCTTC CASSPGAGSYNEQFF
TRBJ2-1 NA TRBV7-9 NA TGTGCCAGCAGCTTATTCGTTTTGGAGCAGTTCTTC CASSLFVLEQFF
TRBJ2-3 NA TRBV20-1 many TGCAGTGCGACCCTGGCGCAGTATTTT CSATLAQYF
TRBJ2-7 NA TRBV19 NA TGTGCCAGTAGTATGAAGGGGACTCTCGAGCAGTACTTC CASSMKGTLEQYF
TRBJ2-7 TRBD1 TRBV18 many TGTGCCAGCTCCCCCGGGACAGGGGCCTACGAGCAGTACTTC CASSPGTGAYEQYF
TRBJ1-5 NA TRBV5-1 NA TGCGCCAGCAGCTCCGACGGGAGCAATCAGCCCCAGCATTTT CASSSDGSNQPQHF
TRBJ1-5 NA TRBV12-3/TRBV12-4 many TGTGCCAGCAGCTCCGGTTTGGGGGGCGGCGGCAATCAGCCCCAGCATTTT CASSSGLGGGGNQPQHF
TRBJ1-6 NA TRBV7-3 many TGTGCCAGCAGCCCGGGCGGAAATTCACCCCTCCACTTT CASSPGGNSPLHF
TRBJ1-4 TRBD1 TRBV7-6 many TGTGCCAGCAGCCAGGACAGGGAAGGAGGAAAACTGTTTTTT CASSQDREGGKLFF
TRBJ1-5 NA TRBV20-1 few TGCAGTGCTATCCGAAGAACGGCGGGGATGAGCAATCAGCCCCAGCATTTT CSAIRRTAGMSNQPQHF
TRBJ1-2 NA TRBV7-8 NA TGTGCCAGCACACCCCAGGGCACGGGGGACTATGGCTACACCTTC CASTPQGTGDYGYTF
TRBJ2-5 TRBD2 TRBV6-5 few TGTGCCAGCAGTTACTTGGCTAGCGGTGAAGAGACCCAGTACTTC CASSYLASGEETQYF
TRBJ2-2 NA TRBV20-1 few TGCAGTGCTAGAGTAGCACCCCAAAACACCGGGGAGCTGTTTTTT CSARVAPQNTGELFF
TRBJ2-5 NA TRBV12-3/TRBV12-4 many TGTGCCAGCAGTGTGATGGAGACCCAGTACTTC CASSVMETQYF
TRBJ2-2 NA TRBV29-1 NA TGCAGCGTTGGCGGGGCCGGGGAGCTGTTTTTT CSVGGAGELFF
TRBJ1-5 TRBD1 TRBV4-1 many TGCGCCAGCAGCCAAGATCCGACAGGGGGCCGGCAGCCCCAGCATTTT CASSQDPTGGRQPQHF
TRBJ2-7 NA TRBV5-1 NA TGCGCCAGCAGCCCCACTACAGTGACCTACGAGCAGTACTTC CASSPTTVTYEQYF
TRBJ1-2 NA TRBV3-1 many TGTGCCAGCAGCCAGGGGGCTCTGGGGGGCTACACCTTC CASSQGALGGYTF
TRBJ1-5 NA TRBV29-1 medium-sized TGCAGCGTCCGGGACACCCAAGATAGCAATCAGCCCCAGCATTTT CSVRDTQDSNQPQHF
TRBJ2-2 NA TRBV7-9 many TGTGCCAGCAGACCCCGGACAGACACGAACACCGGGGAGCTGTTTTTT CASRPRTDTNTGELFF
TRBJ1-4 NA TRBV19 few TGTGCCAGTAGTTGGGCAGGTGAAAAACTGTTTTTT CASSWAGEKLFF
TRBJ2-7 TRBD1 TRBV2 NA TGTGCCCGACAGAGAGCAGGGGGCACCGAGCAGTACTTC CARQRAGGTEQYF
TRBJ2-7 NA TRBV10-3 NA TGTGCCATCAGTGGGGACCGGGCCCAAAACCTTTACGAGCAGTACTTC CAISGDRAQNLYEQYF
TRBJ2-3 NA TRBV20-1 few TGCAGTGCTAAGGCTGAGAGCACAGATACGCAGTATTTT CSAKAESTDTQYF
TRBJ2-1 NA TRBV27 many TGTGCCAGCAGTTTAACGTACAGAGACCCCTACAATGAGCAGTTCTTC CASSLTYRDPYNEQFF
TRBJ2-2 NA TRBV12-3/TRBV12-4 few TGTGCCAGCAGTCCATCCCGGGACAACAAAAGGCGAGCCGGGGAGCTGTTTTTT CASSPSRDNKRRAGELFF
TRBJ1-4 NA TRBV7-3 NA TGTGCCAGCAGCTTAAATCGCGGGGAAAAACTGTTTTTT CASSLNRGEKLFF
TRBJ2-5 NA TRBV27 NA TGTGCCAGCAGAGCTGACCCCGGGGCCCGGCAGGGGACCCAGTACTTC CASRADPGARQGTQYF
TRBJ1-5 NA TRBV5-6 NA TGTGCCAGCAGCGGCCAGGATAGCAATCAGCCCCAGCATTTT CASSGQDSNQPQHF
TRBJ2-3 NA TRBV2 NA TGTGCCAGCAGTGTCGAGGGGCCAGATACGCAGTATTTT CASSVEGPDTQYF
TRBJ1-1 NA TRBV25-1 NA TGTGCCAGCAGTGAGGACAGAATGAACACTGAAGCTTTCTTT CASSEDRMNTEAFF
TRBJ1-2 NA TRBV4-3 many TGCGCCAGCAGCCAAGATCGTGCAGTCCTCTATGGCTACACCTTC CASSQDRAVLYGYTF
TRBJ2-3 TRBD2 TRBV3-1 many TGTGCCAGCAGCAAGCGGGGGCCCAGCACAGATACGCAGTATTTT CASSKRGPSTDTQYF